The 3 T cell receptor beta chains presented below share a single source sample, sequenced in a study of shared clonotypes between healthy human individuals. The protocol was immunoSEQ multiplex PCR, while the TCRdb copy is restricted to in-frame clones and leaves out a portion. There are about 2.3 million clones in the sample; roughly 92% occur only once, and about 0.41% lies in the top ten. Source material: naive CD4+ T cells from PBMCs. Noted subset: CD45RA+ positively selected. All receptors derive from a man between 18 and 29 years old in good health. Some clones in this sample may be carry-over from other donors' samples.

The chain has TRBV9 and TRBJ2-5; 8 bases agree with TRBD2. The V segment lost 5 bases and the J segment 5 bases; nucleotides outside the gene matches: 11. Germline CDR1 is SGDLS and CDR2 is YYNGEE. This CDR3 is 15 amino acids long. CDR3 sequence reads: CASRKAGLEGETQYF. The DNA of the CDR3 is TGTGCCAGCAGAAAGGCGGGACTAGAGGGGGAGACCCAGTACTTC. Variable domain in full (rest from reference TRBV9 and TRBJ2-5): DSGVTQTPKHLITATGQRVTLRCSPRSGDLSVYWYQQSLDQGLQFLIQYYNGEERAKGNILERFSAQQFPDLHSELNLSSLELGDSALYFCASRKAGLEGETQYFGPGTRLLVL.

Worth noting for this clone: The same CDR3 also results from other DNA sequences found in this sample. The V gene is TRBV5-1, the J gene TRBJ2-3; D not resolved. Trimming removed 0 bases at V and 1 base at J, with 9 bases between. The CDR3 spans 15 residues. Germline loops: CDR1 SGHRS, CDR2 YFSETQ. CDR3 bases: TGCGCCAGCAGCTTGGGAACACCTGGCACAGATACGCAGTATTTT. It translates to CASSLGTPGTDTQYF.

This clone was counted between two and nine times. The chain couples TRBV9 to TRBJ2-2, with TRBD2 identical over 10 bases. The germline V gene has CDR1 SGDLS and CDR2 YYNGEE. The CDR3 covers 14 residues. Germline trimming cut 1 base from V and 7 bases from J; bases unmatched to any gene: 1. CDR3 coding DNA: TGTGCCAGCAGCGTAAGGACTAGCGGCGGGGAGCTGTTTTTT. Translating gives CASSVRTSGGELFF.